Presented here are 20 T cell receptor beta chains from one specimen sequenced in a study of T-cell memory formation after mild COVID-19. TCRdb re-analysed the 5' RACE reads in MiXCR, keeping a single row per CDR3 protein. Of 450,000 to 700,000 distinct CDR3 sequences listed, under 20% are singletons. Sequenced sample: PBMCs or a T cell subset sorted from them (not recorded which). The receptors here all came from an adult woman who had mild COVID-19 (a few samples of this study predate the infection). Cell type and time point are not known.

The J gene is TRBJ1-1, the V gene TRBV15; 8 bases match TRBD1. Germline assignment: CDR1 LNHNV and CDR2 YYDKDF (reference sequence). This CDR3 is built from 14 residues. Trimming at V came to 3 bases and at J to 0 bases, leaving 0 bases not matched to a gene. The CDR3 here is CATSRGQVNTEAFF. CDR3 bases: TGTGCCACCAGCAGGGGACAGGTGAACACTGAAGCTTTCTTT.

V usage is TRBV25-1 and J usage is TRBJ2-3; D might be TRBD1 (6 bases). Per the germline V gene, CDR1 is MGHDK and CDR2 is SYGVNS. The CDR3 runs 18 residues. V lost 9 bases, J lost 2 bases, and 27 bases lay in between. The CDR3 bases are TGTGCCAGTTCGGCCGGGACAACCTTTATCAGGCACACAGATACGCAGTATTTT. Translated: CASSAGTTFIRHTDTQYF.

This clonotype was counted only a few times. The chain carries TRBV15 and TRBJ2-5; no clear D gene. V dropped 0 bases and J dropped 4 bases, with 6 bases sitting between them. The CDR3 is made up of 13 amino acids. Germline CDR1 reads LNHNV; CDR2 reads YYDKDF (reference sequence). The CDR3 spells CATSRDSGETQYF. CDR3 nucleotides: TGTGCCACCAGCAGAGATTCGGGAGAGACCCAGTACTTC.

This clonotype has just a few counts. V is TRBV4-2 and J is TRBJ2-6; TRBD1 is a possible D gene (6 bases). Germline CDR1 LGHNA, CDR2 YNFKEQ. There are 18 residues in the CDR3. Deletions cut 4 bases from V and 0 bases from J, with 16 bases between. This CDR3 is CASSRATGQTSGANVLTF. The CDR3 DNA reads TGTGCCAGCAGCCGAGCTACCGGACAGACCTCTGGGGCCAACGTCCTGACTTTC.

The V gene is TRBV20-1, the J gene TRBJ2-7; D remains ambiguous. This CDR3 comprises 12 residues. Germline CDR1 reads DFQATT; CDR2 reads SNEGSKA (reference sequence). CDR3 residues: CSVETATYEQYF. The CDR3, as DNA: TGCAGCGTAGAGACCGCCACCTACGAGCAGTACTTC.

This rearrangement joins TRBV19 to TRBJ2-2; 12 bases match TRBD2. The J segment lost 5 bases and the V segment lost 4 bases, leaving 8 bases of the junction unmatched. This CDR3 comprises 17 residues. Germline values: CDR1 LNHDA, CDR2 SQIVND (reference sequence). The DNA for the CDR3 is TGTGCCAGTAGTAAGACTAGCGGGGGACCCAGGACCGGGGAGCTGTTTTTT. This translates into CASSKTSGGPRTGELFF.

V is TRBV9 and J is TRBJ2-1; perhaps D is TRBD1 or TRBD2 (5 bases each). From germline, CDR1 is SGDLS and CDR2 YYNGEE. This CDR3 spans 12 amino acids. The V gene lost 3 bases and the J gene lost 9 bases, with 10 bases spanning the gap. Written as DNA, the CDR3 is TGTGCCAGCAGCGGGCAGAGGGGTGAGCAGTTCTTC. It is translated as CASSGQRGEQFF.

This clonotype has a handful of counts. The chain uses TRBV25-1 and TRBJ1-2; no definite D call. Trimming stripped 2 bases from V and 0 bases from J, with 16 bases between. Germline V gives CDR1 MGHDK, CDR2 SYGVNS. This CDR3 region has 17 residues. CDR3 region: CASSEPAADAANYGYTF. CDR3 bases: TGTGCCAGCAGTGAACCGGCAGCGGACGCCGCTAACTATGGCTACACCTTC.

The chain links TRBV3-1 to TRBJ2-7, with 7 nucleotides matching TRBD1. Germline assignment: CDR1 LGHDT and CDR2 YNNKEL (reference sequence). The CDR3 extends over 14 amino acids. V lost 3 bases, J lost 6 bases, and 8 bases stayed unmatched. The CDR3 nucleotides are TGTGCCAGCAGCCACAACCGGGCAGGGGGCGAGCAGTACTTC. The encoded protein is CASSHNRAGGEQYF.

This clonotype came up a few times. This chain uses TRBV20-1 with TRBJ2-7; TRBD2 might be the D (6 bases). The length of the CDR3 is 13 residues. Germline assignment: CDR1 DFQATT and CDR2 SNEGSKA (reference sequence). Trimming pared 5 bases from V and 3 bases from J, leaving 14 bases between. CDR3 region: CSASGLANYEQYF. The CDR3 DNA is TGCAGTGCTTCGGGACTCGCTAACTACGAGCAGTACTTC.

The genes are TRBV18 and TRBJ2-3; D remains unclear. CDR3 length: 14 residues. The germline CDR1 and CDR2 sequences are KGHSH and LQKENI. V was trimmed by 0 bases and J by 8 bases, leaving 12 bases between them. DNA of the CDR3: TGTGCCAGCTCACCACCAACCGCAGTGGGTACGCAGTATTTT. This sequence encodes CASSPPTAVGTQYF. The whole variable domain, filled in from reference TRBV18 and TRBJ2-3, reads NAGVMQNPRHLVRRRGQEARLRCSPMKGHSHVYWYRQLPEEGLKFMVYLQKENIIDESGMPKERFSAEFPKEGPSILRIQQVVRGDSAAYFCASSPPTAVGTQYFGPGTRLTVL.

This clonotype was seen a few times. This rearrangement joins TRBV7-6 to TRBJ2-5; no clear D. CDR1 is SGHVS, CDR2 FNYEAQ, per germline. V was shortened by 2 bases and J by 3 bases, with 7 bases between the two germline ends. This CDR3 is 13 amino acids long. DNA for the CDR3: TGTGCCAGCAGCTTACAGCAGGAAGAGACCCAGTACTTC. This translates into CASSLQQEETQYF.

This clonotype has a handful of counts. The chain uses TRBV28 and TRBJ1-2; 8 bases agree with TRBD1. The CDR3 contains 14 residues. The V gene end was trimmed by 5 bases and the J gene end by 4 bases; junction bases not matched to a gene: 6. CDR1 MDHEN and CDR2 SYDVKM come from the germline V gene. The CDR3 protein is CASSTGTGRYGYTF. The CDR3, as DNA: TGTGCCAGCAGTACCGGGACAGGCCGCTATGGCTACACCTTC.

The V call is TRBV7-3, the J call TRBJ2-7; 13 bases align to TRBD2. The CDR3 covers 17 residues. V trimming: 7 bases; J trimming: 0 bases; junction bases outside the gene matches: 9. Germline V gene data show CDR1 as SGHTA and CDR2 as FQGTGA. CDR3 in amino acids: CASNQTSGRPVSYEQYF. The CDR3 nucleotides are TGTGCCAGCAACCAGACTAGCGGGAGGCCGGTCTCCTACGAGCAGTACTTC. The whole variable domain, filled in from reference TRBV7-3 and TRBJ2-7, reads GAGVSQTPSNKVTEKGKYVELRCDPISGHTALYWYRQSLGQGPEFLIYFQGTGAADDSGLPNDRFFAVRPEGSVSTLKIQRTERGDSAVYLCASNQTSGRPVSYEQYFGPGTRLTVT.

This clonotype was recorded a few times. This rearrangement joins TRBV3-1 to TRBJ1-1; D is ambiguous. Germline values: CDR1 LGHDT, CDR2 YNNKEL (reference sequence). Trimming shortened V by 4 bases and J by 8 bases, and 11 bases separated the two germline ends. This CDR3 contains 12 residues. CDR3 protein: CASSRDTTEAFF. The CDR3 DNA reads TGTGCCAGCAGCCGAGATACGACAGAAGCTTTCTTT. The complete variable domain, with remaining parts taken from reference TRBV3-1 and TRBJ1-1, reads DTAVSQTPKYLVTQMGNDKSIKCEQNLGHDTMYWYKQDSKKFLKIMFSYNNKELIINETVPNRFSPKSPDKAHLNLHINSLELGDSAVYFCASSRDTTEAFFGQGTRLTVV.

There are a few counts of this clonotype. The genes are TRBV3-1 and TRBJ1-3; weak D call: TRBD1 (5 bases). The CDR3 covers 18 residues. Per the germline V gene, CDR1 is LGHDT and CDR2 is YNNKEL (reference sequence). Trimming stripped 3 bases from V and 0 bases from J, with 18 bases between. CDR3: CASSHLGRYSGSGNTIYF. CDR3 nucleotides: TGTGCCAGCAGCCACTTGGGGCGGTACTCCGGCTCTGGAAACACCATATATTTT. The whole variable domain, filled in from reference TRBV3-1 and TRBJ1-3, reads DTAVSQTPKYLVTQMGNDKSIKCEQNLGHDTMYWYKQDSKKFLKIMFSYNNKELIINETVPNRFSPKSPDKAHLNLHINSLELGDSAVYFCASSHLGRYSGSGNTIYFGEGSWLTVV.

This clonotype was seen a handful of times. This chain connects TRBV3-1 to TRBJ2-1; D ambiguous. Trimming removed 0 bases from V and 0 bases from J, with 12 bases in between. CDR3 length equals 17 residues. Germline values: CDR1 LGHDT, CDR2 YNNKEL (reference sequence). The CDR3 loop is CASSQDFSESSYNEQFF. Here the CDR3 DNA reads TGTGCCAGCAGCCAAGATTTTTCGGAGAGCTCCTACAATGAGCAGTTCTTC.

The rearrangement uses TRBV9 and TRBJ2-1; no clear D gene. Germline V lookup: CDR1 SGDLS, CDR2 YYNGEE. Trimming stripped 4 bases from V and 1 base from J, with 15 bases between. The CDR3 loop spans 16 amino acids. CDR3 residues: CASSPLVGGSYNEQFF. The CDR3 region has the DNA TGTGCCAGCAGCCCACTGGTAGGCGGTTCCTACAATGAGCAGTTCTTC.

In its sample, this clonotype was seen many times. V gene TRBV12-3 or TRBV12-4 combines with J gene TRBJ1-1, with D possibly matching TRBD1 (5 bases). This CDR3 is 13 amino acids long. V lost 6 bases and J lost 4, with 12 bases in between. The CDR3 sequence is CASSLGGGTEAFF. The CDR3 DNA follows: TGTGCCAGCAGCCTGGGGGGGGGCACTGAAGCTTTCTTT.

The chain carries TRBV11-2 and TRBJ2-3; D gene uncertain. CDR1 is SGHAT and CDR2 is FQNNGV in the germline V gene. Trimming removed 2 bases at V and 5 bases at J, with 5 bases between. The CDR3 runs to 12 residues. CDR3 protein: CASSLNEDTQYF. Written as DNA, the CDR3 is TGTGCCAGCAGCTTAAACGAAGATACGCAGTATTTT.